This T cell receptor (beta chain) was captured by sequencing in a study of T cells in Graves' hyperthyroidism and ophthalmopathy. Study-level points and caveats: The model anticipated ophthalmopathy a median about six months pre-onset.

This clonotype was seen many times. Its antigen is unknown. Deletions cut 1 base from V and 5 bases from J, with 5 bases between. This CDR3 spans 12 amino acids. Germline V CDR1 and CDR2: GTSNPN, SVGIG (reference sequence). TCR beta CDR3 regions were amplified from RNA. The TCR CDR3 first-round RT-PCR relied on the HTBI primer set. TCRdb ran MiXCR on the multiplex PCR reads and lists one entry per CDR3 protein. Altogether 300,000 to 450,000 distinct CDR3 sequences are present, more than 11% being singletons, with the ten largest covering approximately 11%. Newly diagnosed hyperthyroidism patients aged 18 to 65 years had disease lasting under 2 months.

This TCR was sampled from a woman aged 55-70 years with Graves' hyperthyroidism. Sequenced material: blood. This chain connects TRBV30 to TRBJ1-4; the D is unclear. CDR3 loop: CAWSETNEKLFF. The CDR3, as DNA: TGTGCCTGGAGTGAAACGAATGAAAAACTGTTTTTT.